The 21 T cell receptor beta chains below come from one sample, sequenced in a study of blood T cell repertoires in COVID-19. Repertoires were generated with immunoSEQ multiplex PCR, while TCRdb's copy carries only in-frame clones and drops some. The table shows roughly 250,000 clones, with approximately 85% occurring only once. Material: peripheral blood. The receptors originated from a human donor with COVID-19, enrolled during active disease. The donor label of this sample is uncertain.

This clone was recorded a few times. V is TRBV7-9 and J is TRBJ2-1, with 12 nucleotides matching TRBD2. Germline loops: CDR1 SEHNR, CDR2 FQNEAQ (reference sequence). The CDR3 is 15 amino acids. Germline trimming cut 2 bases from V and 7 bases from J; bases unmatched to any gene: 3. This chain's CDR3 is CASSLSLAGGNEQFF. CDR3 nucleotide sequence: TGTGCCAGCAGCTTATCCCTAGCGGGAGGGAATGAGCAGTTCTTC.

This chain connects TRBV3-1 (or the pseudogene TRBV3-2) to TRBJ1-5; D gene unclear. CDR1 and CDR2 (germline): LGHDT, YNNKEL (reference sequence). CDR3 length: 14 residues. Trimming shortened V by 3 bases and J by 4 bases, and 10 bases separated the two germline ends. The CDR3 DNA is TGTGCCAGCAGCCAGACCGTCGGGAATCAGCCCCAGCATTTT. This gives the protein CASSQTVGNQPQHF.

This chain links TRBV5-1 with TRBJ2-1, with unresolved D. The CDR3 is 14 residues long. V was shortened by 0 bases and J by 9 bases, with 13 bases between the two germline ends. Germline V CDR1 and CDR2: SGHRS, YFSETQ. CDR3: CASSLESALGEQFF. The CDR3 DNA is TGCGCCAGCAGCTTGGAGAGTGCGCTCGGTGAGCAGTTCTTC.

The chain combines TRBV7-2 with TRBJ2-1, with TRBD2 matching over 7 bases. The CDR3 length is 14 residues. Unmatched junction bases numbered 4, after V lost 3 bases and J lost 5 bases. Germline CDR1 and CDR2: SGHTA and FQGNSA. The CDR3 sequence is CASSLGLPNNEQFF. The CDR3 DNA reads TGTGCCAGCAGCTTGGGACTACCGAACAATGAGCAGTTCTTC.

The chain is built from TRBV7-8 and TRBJ2-7; 7 nucleotides align to TRBD1. The CDR3 is made up of 13 amino acids. J gave up 5 bases and V 5 bases, and 6 bases lay outside the gene matches. The V gene's germline CDR1 is SGHVS and CDR2 FQNEAQ. Here the CDR3 reads CASSPQDRNEQYF. The CDR3 coding sequence is TGTGCCAGCAGCCCCCAGGACAGGAACGAGCAGTACTTC.

The chain couples TRBV29-1 to TRBJ1-2; no clear D. The CDR3 contains 10 residues. The ends were cut back, 4 bases at V and 8 bases at J, with 8 bases in the middle. Germline CDR1 is SQVTM and CDR2 is ANQGSEA. CDR3 in amino acids: CSVAQAGYTF. The CDR3 DNA sequence: TGCAGCGTTGCGCAGGCCGGCTACACCTTC. The full variable domain, in which reference TRBV29-1 and TRBJ1-2 provide the parts outside the CDR3, is SAVISQKPSRDICQRGTSLTIQCQVDSQVTMMFWYRQQPGQSLTLIATANQGSEATYESGFVIDKFPISRPNLTFSTLTVSNMSPEDSSIYLCSVAQAGYTFGSGTRLTVV.

The chain employs TRBV11-3 and TRBJ2-1; D might be TRBD2 (6 bases). CDR1 SGHNT and CDR2 YENEEA come from the germline V gene. Trimming shortened V by 5 bases and J by 8 bases, and 16 bases separated the two germline ends. CDR3 length equals 14 residues. CDR3 sequence reads: CASSPTRLADEQFF. The CDR3 nucleotides read TGTGCCAGCAGCCCGACTAGGCTGGCCGATGAGCAGTTCTTC.

The genes are TRBV6-2 or TRBV6-3 and TRBJ1-6; TRBD1 is a possible D gene (5 bases). V shed 1 base and J shed 7 bases, with 14 bases lying between them. CDR1 and CDR2 (germline): MNHEY, SVGEGT. The CDR3 contains 16 residues. CDR3 in DNA: TGTGCCAGCAGTTACTATTTCGGACAAATGAATTCACCCCTCCACTTT. Encoded protein: CASSYYFGQMNSPLHF.

The CDR3 DNA follows: TGTGCCAGCAGCCAGTCTAGCGGGAGTTCCGAGCAGTACTTC. This codes for CASSQSSGSSEQYF. The rearrangement links TRBV7-2 to TRBJ2-7; the match to TRBD2 covers 10 bases. V gave up 5 bases and J gave up 6 bases; unmatched junction bases: 7. The CDR3 runs 14 residues. Germline CDR1 reads SGHTA; CDR2 reads FQGNSA. The full variable domain, with the rest looked up from reference TRBV7-2 and TRBJ2-7, is GAGVSQSPSNKVTEKGKDVELRCDPISGHTALYWYRQSLGQGLEFLIYFQGNSAPDKSGLPSDRFSAERTGGSVSTLTIQRTQQEDSAVYLCASSQSSGSSEQYFGPGTRLTVT.

The CDR3 sequence: CASSRPGVNQPQHF. CDR3 bases: TGTGCCAGCAGTCGTCCGGGGGTGAATCAGCCCCAGCATTTT. The rearrangement links TRBV27 to TRBJ1-5; D possibly corresponds to TRBD1 (5 bases). The ends were cut back, 5 bases at V and 4 bases at J, with 12 bases in the middle. Germline loops: CDR1 MNHEY, CDR2 SMNVEV (reference sequence). The CDR3 is made up of 14 amino acids.

The chain combines TRBV7-2 with TRBJ2-1, with D maybe TRBD2 (5 bases). V dropped 6 bases and J dropped 3 bases, with 15 bases sitting between them. CDR3 length equals 15 residues. Germline V gives CDR1 SGHTA, CDR2 FQGNSA. The CDR3 sequence: CASSNSRVDYNEQFF. The CDR3 bases are TGTGCCAGCAGTAACTCGCGGGTTGACTACAATGAGCAGTTCTTC.

The chain employs TRBV25-1 and TRBJ2-7; TRBD2 matches at 7 bases. The CDR3 runs to 16 residues. The trim removed 4 bases at V and 3 bases at J, leaving 12 bases unmatched. Per the germline V gene, CDR1 is MGHDK and CDR2 is SYGVNS. The CDR3 coding sequence is TGTGCCAGCAGTGGTGATTGGCGGGGGAAGAGCTACGAGCAGTACTTC. Translating it yields CASSGDWRGKSYEQYF.

The chain is built from TRBV20-1 and TRBJ2-1, with D perhaps matching TRBD2 (5 bases). The ends were cut back, 3 bases at V and 8 bases at J, with 14 bases in the middle. The CDR3 is 13 amino acids. The V gene's germline CDR1 is DFQATT and CDR2 SNEGSKA (reference sequence). DNA for the CDR3: TGCAGTGCTAGTGCACCTCGGGGTCATGAGCAGTTCTTC. This gives the protein CSASAPRGHEQFF.

The chain uses TRBV9 and TRBJ1-2; TRBD1 agrees at 7 bases. Germline V gives CDR1 SGDLS, CDR2 YYNGEE. The CDR3 extends over 15 amino acids. The V and J ends lost 0 bases and 4 bases, in that order; junction bases with no gene match: 6. In DNA, the CDR3 is TGTGCCAGCAGCGTAGAACCGACAGGGACCTATGGCTACACCTTC. This gives the protein CASSVEPTGTYGYTF.

In this sample, this clone turned up a few times. The chain is built from TRBV5-1 and TRBJ1-2; D is unclear. The V end was cut by 2 bases, the J end by 5 bases, with 16 bases between. CDR1 SGHRS and CDR2 YFSETQ come from the germline V gene. CDR3 length: 15 amino acids. CDR3 residues: CASSLSTDSRYGYTF. Here the CDR3 DNA reads TGCGCCAGCAGCTTAAGTACGGACTCTCGTTATGGCTACACCTTC.

The chain links TRBV19 to TRBJ2-7, with a tentative D call TRBD1 (6 bases). Germline CDR1 LNHDA, CDR2 SQIVND (reference sequence). This CDR3 is 12 amino acids long. V was shortened by 3 bases and J by 13 bases, with 16 bases between the two germline ends. The CDR3 DNA sequence: TGTGCCAGTAGTATCGGACCGGGACATACATACTTC. Its protein is CASSIGPGHTYF.

V usage is TRBV30 and J usage is TRBJ2-7; D not certain. The V and J ends lost 2 bases and 2 bases respectively, with 4 bases between them. This CDR3 spans 11 amino acids. CDR1 and CDR2 (germline): GTSNPN, SVGIG (reference sequence). In DNA form, the CDR3 reads TGTGCCTGGAGTTTCGCCTACGAGCAGTACTTC. This encodes CAWSFAYEQYF.

This clone was seen once. This sequence joins TRBV11-2 and TRBJ2-3; TRBD1 might be the D (6 bases). Germline V gene lookup returns CDR1 SGHAT and CDR2 FQNNGV. V was clipped by 1 base and J by 3 bases, with 11 bases between them. This CDR3 spans 15 amino acids. The CDR3 here is CASSLAPRGTDTQYF. The DNA for the CDR3 is TGTGCCAGCAGCTTAGCACCCAGGGGAACAGATACGCAGTATTTT.

V gene TRBV15 combines with J gene TRBJ1-2; TRBD1 matches at 10 bases. The V and J ends lost 4 bases and 5 bases, in that order; junction bases with no gene match: 10. CDR3 size: 16 residues. Germline CDR1 and CDR2: LNHNV and YYDKDF (reference sequence). The CDR3, as DNA: TGTGCCACCAGCATAAGGACAGGGGGACCGCATTATGGCTACACCTTC. Encoded protein: CATSIRTGGPHYGYTF.

This rearrangement joins TRBV24-1 to TRBJ2-7, with 7 bases that match TRBD1. With V trimmed by 9 bases and J by 2 bases, 9 bases remained unmatched. The CDR3 runs to 14 residues. Germline CDR1 reads KGHDR; CDR2 reads SFDVKD. The CDR3 sequence: CATLAQGPPYEQYF. Written as DNA, the CDR3 is TGTGCCACCCTGGCACAGGGGCCCCCCTACGAGCAGTACTTC.

This chain connects TRBV2 to TRBJ2-1; D may be TRBD2 (6 bases). The CDR3 has 13 residues. Per germline, CDR1 SNHLY and CDR2 FYNNEI. Trimming left V 7 bases short and J 2 bases short, with 9 bases between. CDR3 DNA sequence: TGTGCCAGCATGCTAGCGCCCTACAATGAGCAGTTCTTC. Protein sequence: CASMLAPYNEQFF. The variable domain in full, with the rest retrieved from reference TRBV2 and TRBJ2-1, is EPEVTQTPSHQVTQMGQEVILRCVPISNHLYFYWYRQILGQKVEFLVSFYNNEISEKSEIFDDQFSVERPDGSNFTLKIRSTKLEDSAMYFCASMLAPYNEQFFGPGTRLTVL.